Detailed here is one T cell receptor (beta chain). Other DNA sequences in this sample translate to the same CDR3. Germline assignment: CDR1 MNHEY and CDR2 SVGAGI. V dropped 2 bases and J dropped 2 bases, with 9 bases sitting between them. The CDR3 extends over 14 amino acids. These data belong to a study of blood T cell repertoires in COVID-19. Study in general: COVID-19 samples, acute and convalescent, were from the United States, Italy and Spain. PBMCs, B-cell-depleted T cells, or T cells provided the cDNA or gDNA that made up the material.

This table comes from immunoSEQ multiplex PCR, and its TCRdb copy is limited to in-frame clones, with some not included. The sample holds under 250,000 clones, 86% seen once. Sequencing was performed on peripheral blood. This receptor was identified in a woman aged 80 or over with COVID-19, enrolled during active disease. The rearrangement links TRBV6-5 to TRBJ1-2; a weak D match, TRBD1 (5 bases). The CDR3 loop is CASSYGTGNYGYTF. DNA of the CDR3: TGTGCCAGCAGTTACGGTACAGGAAACTATGGCTACACCTTC.